This is a list of T cell receptor beta chains from one sample in a study of vaccination and CD4 T cells after COVID-19. Using its own MiXCR run on the PCR reads, TCRdb lists one record per CDR3 protein. Of under 20,000 distinct CDR3 sequences listed, 55% are singletons. Antigens of these TCRs are unknown. The specimen was CD4+ T cells from blood, cultured in vitro. These receptors originate from a human donor who had recovered from COVID-19. CDR3s include the opening cysteine and the closing phenylalanine or tryptophan. Each record gives: J gene, clone size, D gene, V gene, CDR3 DNA, CDR3 protein. D genes are given only for firm matches. The size field is filled for only some rows; it gives once, few, many or a size class.

>TRBJ1-1|-|-|TRBV5-1
TGCGCCAGCAGCTTGCGTGCCGGGTACGACACTGAAGCTTTCTTT
CASSLRAGYDTEAFF
>TRBJ2-3|-|-|TRBV28
TGTGCCAGCAGTTTTGGGGCGGGCCGGGCAGATACGCAGTATTTT
CASSFGAGRADTQYF
>TRBJ1-5|-|-|TRBV6-2/TRBV6-3
TGTGCCAGCAGTTATAGAGGTGGTCAGCCCCAGCATTTT
CASSYRGGQPQHF
>TRBJ2-4|-|TRBD1|TRBV6-1
TGTGCCAGCAGACCGACAGGGTTCGGCAAAAACATTCAGTACTTC
CASRPTGFGKNIQYF
>TRBJ1-1|-|-|TRBV7-3
TGTGCCAGCAGCACCGGTATGAACACTGAAGCTTTCTTT
CASSTGMNTEAFF
>TRBJ1-1|few|-|TRBV20-1
TGCAGTGCGACCGGGGCGAACACTGAAGCTTTCTTT
CSATGANTEAFF
>TRBJ1-2|few|-|TRBV9
TGTGCCAGCAGCGTAAGTGGGACGGTAAACTATGGCTACACCTTC
CASSVSGTVNYGYTF
>TRBJ2-6|-|TRBD1|TRBV12-3/TRBV12-4
TGTGCCAGCAGTTTAAAACAGGGGTCTGGGGCCAACGTCCTGACTTTC
CASSLKQGSGANVLTF
>TRBJ2-3|-|TRBD2|TRBV12-3/TRBV12-4
TGTGCCAGCGAAAAGGCGGGAGGAACAGATACGCAGTATTTT
CASEKAGGTDTQYF
>TRBJ2-5|few|TRBD2|TRBV20-1
TGCAGTGCTAGAGAAATGGGACTAGCGGGGAGGGGAGAGACCCAGTACTTC
CSAREMGLAGRGETQYF
>TRBJ1-5|-|-|TRBV7-6
TGTGCCAGCAGCTTAGTAGGGGGGGGAAATCAGCCCCAGCATTTT
CASSLVGGGNQPQHF
>TRBJ2-1|-|-|TRBV20-1
TGCAGTGCTAGATCTGTCGTTGGTAGGGGCGGCTACAATGAGCAGTTCTTC
CSARSVVGRGGYNEQFF
>TRBJ2-2|-|-|TRBV25-1
TGTGCCAGCAGTGACATGGGGCAGGGTAACACCGGGGAGCTGTTTTTT
CASSDMGQGNTGELFF
>TRBJ1-6|-|-|TRBV2
TGTGCCAGCAGTCCGGCAACTACCCTCCACTTT
CASSPATTLHF
>TRBJ2-2|-|-|TRBV20-1
TGCAGTGCTAGAAGGGGTACCGGGGAGCTGTTTTTT
CSARRGTGELFF
>TRBJ2-5|-|-|TRBV6-1
TGTGCCAGCAGTGAAGGGGCCGGCCAAGAGACCCAGTACTTC
CASSEGAGQETQYF
>TRBJ2-7|-|TRBD1|TRBV18
TGTGCCAGCTCACCACAGGGACAGGGCTACGAGCAGTACTTC
CASSPQGQGYEQYF
>TRBJ1-2|-|-|TRBV4-1
TGCGCCAGCAGCCAAGAAGTATGGGGGAGCGGTGGCTACACCTTC
CASSQEVWGSGGYTF
>TRBJ2-5|-|-|TRBV6-5
TGTGCCAGCAGTTACATTGGGGCGGGAGAGACCCAGTACTTC
CASSYIGAGETQYF
>TRBJ2-7|-|-|TRBV7-8
TGTGCCAGCAGCTTACGGTGGGTGGCCGAGGGGGAGCAGTACTTC
CASSLRWVAEGEQYF
>TRBJ1-1|-|-|TRBV7-9
TGTGCCAGCAGCCCAGACGGCGGGGTGAACACTGAAGCTTTCTTT
CASSPDGGVNTEAFF
>TRBJ1-2|-|-|TRBV19
TGTGCCAGTAGTACCACAAGGGCGAACAATTGGGACTATGGCTACACCTTC
CASSTTRANNWDYGYTF
>TRBJ1-2|-|-|TRBV7-9
TGTGCCAGCAGCTTGGACCTCTACAGGGGCTACACCTTC
CASSLDLYRGYTF
>TRBJ2-5|-|-|TRBV11-1
TGTGCCAGCAGCTTAAAGTGGGAGAGCGAGACCCAGTACTTC
CASSLKWESETQYF
>TRBJ2-7|few|-|TRBV20-1
TGCAGTGCTAGAGGGCGGGAAGGCTCCTACGAGCAGTACTTC
CSARGREGSYEQYF
>TRBJ2-2|-|TRBD1|TRBV7-8
TGTGCCAGCAGCTCCAAAGACAGGGTGAACACCGGGGAGCTGTTTTTT
CASSSKDRVNTGELFF
>TRBJ1-1|few|TRBD1|TRBV2
TGTGCCAGCCTACGGACAGGGGGAACAACTGAAGCTTTCTTT
CASLRTGGTTEAFF
>TRBJ1-3|-|TRBD1|TRBV20-1
TGCAGTGCCTCAGGGGGCTCTGGAAACACCATATATTTT
CSASGGSGNTIYF
>TRBJ1-1|-|-|TRBV30
TGTGCCTGGAGTCGGACAGTGCCAGGGGCTGAAGCTTTCTTT
CAWSRTVPGAEAFF
>TRBJ1-1|-|-|TRBV5-1
TGCGCCAGCAGCTGGAAAGGAACGGACACTGAAGCTTTCTTT
CASSWKGTDTEAFF
>TRBJ2-5|-|-|TRBV20-1
TGCAGTGCTAGAAAACACGCACAAGAGACCCAGTACTTC
CSARKHAQETQYF
>TRBJ1-1|-|-|TRBV10-2
TGCGCCAGCAGGGCAGGTGGCACTGAAGCTTTCTTT
CASRAGGTEAFF
>TRBJ2-2|-|-|TRBV6-1
TGTGCCAGCAAGTTTATAAGGGACGGGGAGCTGTTTTTT
CASKFIRDGELFF
>TRBJ1-1|-|TRBD1|TRBV2
TGTGCCAGCAGTTTACAGGGGTACACTGAAGCTTTCTTT
CASSLQGYTEAFF
>TRBJ1-1|few|-|TRBV2
TGTGCCAGCAGTGGAGGAGAGCCACGGATTGAAGCTTTCTTT
CASSGGEPRIEAFF
>TRBJ1-3|-|TRBD1|TRBV6-1
TGTGCCAGCAGTCTCGGACAGGGGGATCCTGGAAACACCATATATTTT
CASSLGQGDPGNTIYF
>TRBJ1-2|-|-|TRBV10-1
TGCGCCAGCAGTGAGCGCAGGGGCTATGGCTACACCTTC
CASSERRGYGYTF
>TRBJ2-2|-|-|TRBV10-1
TGCGCCAGCAGCCTGACAGCCTCTAACACCGGGGAGCTGTTTTTT
CASSLTASNTGELFF
>TRBJ2-2|-|-|TRBV5-1
TGCGCCAGCACCGTTGAAGGGTTTACGTACACCGGGGAGCTGTTTTTT
CASTVEGFTYTGELFF
>TRBJ2-7|-|-|TRBV15
TGTGCCACCAGCAGATCTCGCCTTGGGGGAGGCAGCTCCTACGAGCAGTACTTC
CATSRSRLGGGSSYEQYF
>TRBJ1-1|-|-|TRBV20-1
TGCAGTGCTAGTTCGAGCACTGAAGCTTTCTTT
CSASSSTEAFF
>TRBJ2-7|medium-sized|-|TRBV19
TGTGCCAGTAGTATGTCTCCAGGGAGCGAGCAGTACTTC
CASSMSPGSEQYF
>TRBJ1-1|few|TRBD1|TRBV20-1
TGCAGTGCACAGGACAGGGGAATTGAAGCTTTCTTT
CSAQDRGIEAFF
>TRBJ2-3|once|-|TRBV7-9
TGTGCCAGCAGGGGGGACCGGGGACTCCAAGCACACCATACGCAGTATTTT
CASRGDRGLQAHHTQYF
>TRBJ2-3|-|TRBD1|TRBV5-1
TGCGCCAGCAGCTTGGCGGGACAGGGGGTCGGCACAGATACGCAGTATTTT
CASSLAGQGVGTDTQYF
>TRBJ2-1|few|-|TRBV24-1
TGTGCCACCAGTGCCCATCAGGGATCCTACAATGAGCAGTTCTTC
CATSAHQGSYNEQFF
>TRBJ1-5|-|-|TRBV24-1
TGTGCCACCAGCGAGGCGAACGGGGTGCAGCCCCAGCATTTT
CATSEANGVQPQHF
>TRBJ2-5|-|-|TRBV27
TGTGCCAGCACCCCCTTTGGCCAAGAGACCCAGTACTTC
CASTPFGQETQYF
>TRBJ1-6|few|-|TRBV14
TGTGCCAGCAGCACAGTCCGTAATTCACCCCTCCACTTT
CASSTVRNSPLHF
>TRBJ2-5|-|-|TRBV11-3
TGTGCCAGCAGCCCCCTGATCGGAGAGACCCAGTACTTC
CASSPLIGETQYF
>TRBJ1-2|-|-|TRBV7-9
TGTGCCAGCAGCTCCAGACAGATCTTATTGGAGCACACCTTC
CASSSRQILLEHTF
>TRBJ2-2|-|-|TRBV6-5
TGTGCCAGCAGTTACAGGGAAGGAAGGATGTTTTTT
CASSYREGRMFF
>TRBJ1-2|-|-|TRBV19
TGTGCCAGTAGTATAGCATCCACTACCTATGGCTACACCTTC
CASSIASTTYGYTF
>TRBJ1-5|few|-|TRBV20-1
TGCAGTGCTAGTAACGGACGGCTCGACCAGCCCCAGCATTTT
CSASNGRLDQPQHF